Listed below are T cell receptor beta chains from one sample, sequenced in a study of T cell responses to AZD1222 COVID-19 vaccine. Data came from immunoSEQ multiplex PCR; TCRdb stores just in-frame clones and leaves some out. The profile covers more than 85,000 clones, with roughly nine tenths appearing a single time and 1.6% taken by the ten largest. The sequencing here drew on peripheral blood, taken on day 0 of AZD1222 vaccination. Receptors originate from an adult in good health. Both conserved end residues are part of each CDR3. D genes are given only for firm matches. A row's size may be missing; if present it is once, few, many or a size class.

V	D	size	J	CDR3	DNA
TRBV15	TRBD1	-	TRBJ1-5	CATSSETGGPRDSNQPQHF	TGTGCCACCAGCAGTGAAACAGGGGGCCCAAGAGATAGCAATCAGCCCCAGCATTTT
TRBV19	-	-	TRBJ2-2	CASSISGRTGELFF	TGTGCCAGTAGTATATCTGGGCGCACCGGGGAGCTGTTTTTT
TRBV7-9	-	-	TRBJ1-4	CASSFYRELSGFEKLFF	TGTGCCAGCAGCTTCTACAGGGAACTCTCCGGTTTTGAAAAACTGTTTTTT
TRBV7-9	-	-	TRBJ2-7	CASSTQVGGPFEQYF	TGTGCCAGCAGCACACAGGTCGGTGGTCCCTTCGAGCAGTACTTC
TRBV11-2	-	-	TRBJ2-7	CASSSLGGSYEQYF	TGTGCCAGCAGCTCCTTGGGGGGTTCCTACGAGCAGTACTTC
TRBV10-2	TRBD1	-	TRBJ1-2	CASSESWQGASGYTF	TGCGCCAGCAGTGAAAGTTGGCAGGGGGCGAGTGGCTACACCTTC
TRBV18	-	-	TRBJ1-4	CASSPGLGVEKLFF	TGTGCCAGCTCACCCGGATTGGGGGTTGAAAAACTGTTTTTT
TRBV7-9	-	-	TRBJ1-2	CASSLVANYGYTF	TGTGCCAGCAGCTTAGTGGCAAACTATGGCTACACCTTC
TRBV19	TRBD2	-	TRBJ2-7	CASRRGTKDWEQYF	TGTGCCAGCAGACGGGGGACTAAAGATTGGGAGCAGTACTTC
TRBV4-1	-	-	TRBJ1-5	CASSQESYSNQPQHF	TGCGCCAGCAGCCAAGAGTCGTATAGCAATCAGCCCCAGCATTTT
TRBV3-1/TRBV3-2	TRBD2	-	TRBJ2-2	CASSQLAGGTGELFF	TGTGCCAGCAGCCAACTGGCGGGGGGAACCGGGGAGCTGTTTTTT
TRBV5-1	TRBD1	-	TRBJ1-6	CASSFLPPGTVDSPLHF	TGCGCCAGCAGCTTTTTACCCCCCGGGACAGTTGATTCACCCCTCCACTTT
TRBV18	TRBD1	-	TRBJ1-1	CASSPQGAPTEAFF	TGTGCCAGCTCACCCCAGGGGGCCCCCACTGAAGCTTTCTTT
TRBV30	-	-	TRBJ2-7	CAWSTTSGAEQYF	TGTGCCTGGAGTACCACCTCGGGGGCCGAGCAGTACTTC
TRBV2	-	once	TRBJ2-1	CASSDPGHQFF	TGTGCCAGCAGTGACCCGGGACATCAGTTCTTC
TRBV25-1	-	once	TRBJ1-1	CASSDPLRGSGTEAFF	TGTGCCAGCAGTGATCCCCTCCGGGGATCGGGCACTGAAGCTTTCTTT
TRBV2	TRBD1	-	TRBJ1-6	CAGSKGATGISPLHF	TGTGCCGGGTCAAAGGGGGCTACTGGTATTTCACCCCTCCACTTT
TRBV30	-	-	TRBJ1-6	CAWSVESPLHF	TGTGCCTGGAGTGTAGAGTCACCCCTCCACTTT
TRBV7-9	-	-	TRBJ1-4	CASSFTTNEKLFF	TGTGCCAGCAGCTTCACAACTAATGAAAAACTGTTTTTT
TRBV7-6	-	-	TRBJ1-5	CASSLGAASNQPQHF	TGTGCCAGCAGCTTAGGGGCAGCCAGCAATCAGCCCCAGCATTTT
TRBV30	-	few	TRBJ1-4	CAWSRGTATNEKLFF	TGTGCCTGGAGTCGGGGAACTGCAACTAATGAAAAACTGTTTTTT
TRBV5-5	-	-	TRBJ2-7	CASSSAAGTPIYEQYF	TGTGCCAGCAGCTCAGCAGCCGGGACGCCCATCTACGAGCAGTACTTC
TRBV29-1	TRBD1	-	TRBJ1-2	CSVEGQGVGYTF	TGCAGCGTCGAGGGACAGGGCGTGGGCTACACCTTC
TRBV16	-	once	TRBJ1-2	CASSQSAGLYNYGYTF	TGTGCCAGCAGCCAATCGGCAGGCCTTTATAACTATGGCTACACCTTC
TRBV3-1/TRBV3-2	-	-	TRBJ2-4	CASSQGAANIQYF	TGTGCCAGCAGCCAAGGAGCCGCAAACATTCAGTACTTC
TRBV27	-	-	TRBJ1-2	CASSLTWERGGYTF	TGTGCCAGCAGTTTAACCTGGGAACGAGGCGGCTACACCTTC
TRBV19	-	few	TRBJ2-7	CASSKLRDIVHEQYF	TGTGCCAGTAGTAAACTCCGGGACATTGTACACGAGCAGTACTTC
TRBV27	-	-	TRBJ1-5	CASSKSEGLGNQPQHF	TGTGCCAGCAGTAAATCTGAGGGCCTAGGCAATCAGCCCCAGCATTTT
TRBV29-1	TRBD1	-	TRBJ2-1	CSVDQGTGLFF	TGCAGCGTTGATCAGGGGACAGGGTTGTTCTTC